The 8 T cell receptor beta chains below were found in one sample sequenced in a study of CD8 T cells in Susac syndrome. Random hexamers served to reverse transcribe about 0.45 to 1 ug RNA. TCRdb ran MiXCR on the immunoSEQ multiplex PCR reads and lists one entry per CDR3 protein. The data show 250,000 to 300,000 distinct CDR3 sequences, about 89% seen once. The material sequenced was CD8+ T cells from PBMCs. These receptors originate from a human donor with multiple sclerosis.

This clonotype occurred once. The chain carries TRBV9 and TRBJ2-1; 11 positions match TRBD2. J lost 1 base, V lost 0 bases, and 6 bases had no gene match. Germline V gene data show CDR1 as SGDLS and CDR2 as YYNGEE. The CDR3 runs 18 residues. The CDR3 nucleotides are TGTGCCAGCAGCGTAGGGGCTAGCGGGGGGTCTTCCTACAATGAGCAGTTCTTC. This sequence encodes CASSVGASGGSSYNEQFF.

The CDR3 bases are TGTGCCAGCAGTACCGAGCCGGGACAGGTCTACGAGCAGTACTTC. Translating it yields CASSTEPGQVYEQYF. The chain combines TRBV11-2 with TRBJ2-7; TRBD1 matches at 8 bases. J gave up 3 bases and V 6 bases, and 10 bases lay outside the gene matches. Germline V gene data show CDR1 as SGHAT and CDR2 as FQNNGV. The CDR3 totals 15 residues.

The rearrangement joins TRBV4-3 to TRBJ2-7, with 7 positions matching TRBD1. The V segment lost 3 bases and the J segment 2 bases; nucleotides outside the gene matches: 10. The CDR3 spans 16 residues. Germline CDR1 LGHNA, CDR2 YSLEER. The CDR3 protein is CASSQEDREGPYEQYF. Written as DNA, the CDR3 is TGCGCCAGCAGCCAGGAAGACAGGGAAGGGCCCTACGAGCAGTACTTC.

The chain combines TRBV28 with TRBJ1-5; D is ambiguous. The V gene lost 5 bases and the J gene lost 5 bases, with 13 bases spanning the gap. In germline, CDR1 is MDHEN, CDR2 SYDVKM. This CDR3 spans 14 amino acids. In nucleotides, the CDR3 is TGTGCCAGCAGTACCCCTACGACTGATCAGCCCCAGCATTTT. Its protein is CASSTPTTDQPQHF. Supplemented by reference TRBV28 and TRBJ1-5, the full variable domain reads DVKVTQSSRYLVKRTGEKVFLECVQDMDHENMFWYRQDPGLGLRLIYFSYDVKMKEKGDIPEGYSVSREKKERFSLILESASTNQTSMYLCASSTPTTDQPQHFGDGTRLSIL.

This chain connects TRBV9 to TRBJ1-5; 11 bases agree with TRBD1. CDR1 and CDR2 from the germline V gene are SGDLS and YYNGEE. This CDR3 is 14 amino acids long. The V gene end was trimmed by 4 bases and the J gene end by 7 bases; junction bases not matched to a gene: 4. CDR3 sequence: CASSSGQGAQPQHF. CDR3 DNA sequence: TGTGCCAGCAGCTCAGGACAGGGGGCACAGCCCCAGCATTTT. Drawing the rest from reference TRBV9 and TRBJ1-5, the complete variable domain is DSGVTQTPKHLITATGQRVTLRCSPRSGDLSVYWYQQSLDQGLQFLIQYYNGEERAKGNILERFSAQQFPDLHSELNLSSLELGDSALYFCASSSGQGAQPQHFGDGTRLSIL.

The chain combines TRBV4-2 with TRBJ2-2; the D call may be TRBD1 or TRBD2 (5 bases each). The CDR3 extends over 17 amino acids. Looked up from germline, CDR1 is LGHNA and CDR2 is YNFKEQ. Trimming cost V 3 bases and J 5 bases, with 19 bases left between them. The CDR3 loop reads CASSHPGTLEGTGELFF. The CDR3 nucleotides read TGTGCCAGCAGCCACCCCGGGACCCTAGAAGGGACCGGGGAGCTGTTTTTT.

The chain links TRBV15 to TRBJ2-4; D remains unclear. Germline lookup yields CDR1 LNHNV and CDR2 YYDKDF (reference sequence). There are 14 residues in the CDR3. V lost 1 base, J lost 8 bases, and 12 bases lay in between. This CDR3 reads CATSRARLEDIQYF. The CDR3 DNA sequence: TGTGCCACCAGCAGAGCTCGGCTAGAAGACATTCAGTACTTC. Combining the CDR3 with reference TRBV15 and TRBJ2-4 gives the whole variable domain DAMVIQNPRYQVTQFGKPVTLSCSQTLNHNVMYWYQQKSSQAPKLLFHYYDKDFNNEADTPDNFQSRRPNTSFCFLDIRSPGLGDTAMYLCATSRARLEDIQYFGAGTRLSVL.

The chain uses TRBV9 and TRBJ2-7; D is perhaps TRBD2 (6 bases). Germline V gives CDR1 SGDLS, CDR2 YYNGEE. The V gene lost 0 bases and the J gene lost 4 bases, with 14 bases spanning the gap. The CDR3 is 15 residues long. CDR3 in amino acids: CASSVEGGGVYEQYF. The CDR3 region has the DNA TGTGCCAGCAGCGTAGAAGGTGGAGGGGTTTACGAGCAGTACTTC.